This TCR beta chain was captured by sequencing in a study of cytomegalovirus exposure and HLA in healthy donors. Study background: Out of about 190 million T cells, an earlier analysis found 117 million unique TCR beta sequences in total.

Study findings and constraints: As a later analysis showed, several of the most significant clusters appeared to be linked to common viral pathogens.

The germline CDR1 and CDR2 sequences are SGDLS and YYNGEE. The CDR3 loop spans 19 amino acids. V was pared by 3 bases and J by 4 bases, with 16 bases of the junction left unmatched. For this clone: The antigen is undetermined.

With 60 Vbeta and 13 Jbeta primers, the PCR was carried out. Clones were sequenced by immunoSEQ multiplex PCR, and TCRdb holds only the in-frame ones, with some missing. Recorded for this sample: roughly 120,000 clones. The rearrangement uses TRBV9 and TRBJ2-1; 10 bases agree with TRBD2. Source material: PBMCs. The sequence was obtained from a man aged 35-49 years in good health and CMV-seronegative. The CDR3 bases are TGTGCCAGCAGCGCTCCCCCCGCCGGAGCGGGAGGGACGTACAATGAGCAGTTCTTC. Protein: CASSAPPAGAGGTYNEQFF. The full variable domain, with the rest looked up from reference TRBV9 and TRBJ2-1, is DSGVTQTPKHLITATGQRVTLRCSPRSGDLSVYWYQQSLDQGLQFLIQYYNGEERAKGNILERFSAQQFPDLHSELNLSSLELGDSALYFCASSAPPAGAGGTYNEQFFGPGTRLTVL.